The next 20 T cell receptor beta chains were all read from a single sample in a study of identical twins. TCRdb ran MiXCR on the 5' RACE reads and lists one entry per CDR3 protein. Counted here are some 560,000 distinct CDR3 sequences, roughly 9.5% occurring once; the ten biggest clones make up roughly 3.2%. The data also belong to a second study, concerning yellow fever vaccine responses in identical twins.

The sequenced sample consisted of PBMCs. These receptors all come from a woman aged 18-35 years in good health.

This clonotype was counted between two and nine times. This sequence joins TRBV15 and TRBJ2-7; D might be TRBD2 (6 bases). CDR3 size: 14 residues. Trimming removed 8 bases from V and 9 bases from J, with 23 bases in between. CDR1 is LNHNV, CDR2 YYDKDF, per germline (reference sequence). CDR3 in amino acids: CATSAWQGGKGQYF. The DNA for the CDR3 is TGTGCCACCTCCGCGTGGCAGGGAGGCAAGGGGCAGTACTTC.

This clonotype has just a few counts. The chain is built from TRBV9 and TRBJ2-7; 13 bases are a match to TRBD2. With V trimmed by 4 bases and J by 6 bases, 7 bases remained unmatched. The CDR3 spans 15 residues. Germline loops: CDR1 SGDLS, CDR2 YYNGEE. In DNA form, the CDR3 reads TGTGCCAGCAGCCCACAGACTAGCGGGAGGTCCGAGCAGTACTTC. Translation: CASSPQTSGRSEQYF. The entire variable domain, with the rest obtained from reference TRBV9 and TRBJ2-7, is as follows: DSGVTQTPKHLITATGQRVTLRCSPRSGDLSVYWYQQSLDQGLQFLIQYYNGEERAKGNILERFSAQQFPDLHSELNLSSLELGDSALYFCASSPQTSGRSEQYFGPGTRLTVT.

This chain uses TRBV11-2 with TRBJ2-7; no firm D call. The CDR3 length is 17 residues. Trimming shortened V by 2 bases and J by 0 bases, and 17 bases separated the two germline ends. The V gene's germline CDR1 is SGHAT and CDR2 FQNNGV. The CDR3 nucleotides read TGTGCCAGCAGCTTACGAGTTAGGTCCCTAAGCTCCTACGAGCAGTACTTC. Translated, it gives CASSLRVRSLSSYEQYF.

This clonotype occurred many times. J is TRBJ2-1 and V is TRBV20-1; D might be TRBD1 or TRBD2, each matching 5 bases. The germline CDR1 and CDR2 sequences are DFQATT and SNEGSKA (reference sequence). Trimming cost V 6 bases and J 5 bases, with 20 bases left between them. The CDR3 has 15 amino acids. The CDR3 coding sequence is TGCAGTGCCCCTTCCAAGGGACCGGCAGACAATGAGCAGTTCTTC. Its translation: CSAPSKGPADNEQFF.

The chain couples TRBV6-1 to TRBJ2-1, with TRBD1 matching 9 bases. V was pared by 6 bases and J by 10 bases, with 13 bases of the junction left unmatched. CDR3 length: 15 amino acids. Germline values: CDR1 MNHNS, CDR2 SASEGT. DNA of the CDR3: TGTGCCAGCAGACCTAGACAGGGGGAATTAATAGAGCAGTTCTTC. It is translated as CASRPRQGELIEQFF.

The table lists this clonotype with a few counts. The chain links TRBV6-1 to TRBJ2-1; 7 nucleotides align to TRBD2. After removal of 5 bases from V and 1 base from J, the junction contained 8 bases not matched to a gene. The CDR3 length is 16 residues. CDR1 and CDR2 from the germline V gene are MNHNS and SASEGT. The CDR3 DNA is TGTGCCAGCAGTCGGGGCGGGAGTCGATCCTACAATGAGCAGTTCTTC. Residues: CASSRGGSRSYNEQFF.

This clonotype was counted a few times. The chain carries TRBV4-3 and TRBJ2-5; weak D call: TRBD2 (5 bases). Trimming left V 1 base short and J 7 bases short, with 10 bases between. This CDR3 region has 13 residues. Germline CDR1 LGHNA, CDR2 YSLEER. The CDR3 reads CASSQARAGTQYF. CDR3 DNA: TGCGCCAGCAGCCAAGCCCGTGCGGGGACCCAGTACTTC.

There are a few counts of this clonotype. The chain uses TRBV5-6 and TRBJ2-7; a weak D match, TRBD1 (6 bases). CDR3 length equals 16 residues. The germline V and J ends were trimmed by 7 bases and 4 bases, with 24 bases remaining between them. Germline V gives CDR1 SGHDT, CDR2 YYEEEE. The CDR3 coding sequence is TGTGCCAGCCGCTCCTTAGGGGACACCCTTGGATACGAGCAGTACTTC. Translating it yields CASRSLGDTLGYEQYF.

The rearrangement joins TRBV5-1 to TRBJ2-7; maybe TRBD1 (5 bases). CDR1 and CDR2 (germline): SGHRS, YFSETQ. Trimming cost V 6 bases and J 2 bases, with 15 bases left between them. The CDR3 has 14 amino acids. In DNA, the CDR3 is TGCGCCAGCAAGGCGGACACCACGACCTACGAGCAGTACTTC. Translation: CASKADTTTYEQYF.

This chain connects TRBV19 to TRBJ2-7, with 9 nucleotides matching TRBD2. In germline, CDR1 is LNHDA, CDR2 SQIVND (reference sequence). This CDR3 is built from 14 residues. J was trimmed by 4 bases and V by 3 bases; bases with no gene match: 4. This chain's CDR3 is CASSILAGPYEQYF. The CDR3 DNA reads as TGTGCCAGTAGTATTCTAGCGGGACCGTACGAGCAGTACTTC.

This clonotype was observed a handful of times. The V call is TRBV12-3 or TRBV12-4, the J call TRBJ2-7; 9 bases align to TRBD1. The CDR3 loop spans 18 amino acids. J was trimmed by 2 bases and V by 10 bases; bases with no gene match: 21. The CDR3 protein is CATPPGQGILGYPYEQYF. Here the CDR3 DNA reads TGTGCCACCCCCCCGGGACAGGGCATTCTAGGTTACCCCTACGAGCAGTACTTC.

This sequence joins TRBV28 and TRBJ2-1; TRBD2 agrees at 9 bases. With 8 bases clipped from V and 6 bases from J, the junction kept 5 bases outside the gene matches. Germline V gives CDR1 MDHEN, CDR2 SYDVKM. The length of the CDR3 is 13 residues. CDR3 sequence reads: CASGSGGPNEQFF. The CDR3, as DNA: TGTGCCAGCGGTAGCGGGGGACCCAATGAGCAGTTCTTC.

Only a few counts were recorded for this clonotype. The V call is TRBV3-1, the J call TRBJ2-2; D remains unclear. The CDR3 is 17 amino acids. V lost 1 base and J lost 0, with 12 bases in between. Germline loops: CDR1 LGHDT, CDR2 YNNKEL (reference sequence). CDR3 DNA: TGTGCCAGCAGCCAAGTAGTCGGCTGGGCGAACACCGGGGAGCTGTTTTTT. The encoded protein is CASSQVVGWANTGELFF. Using reference TRBV3-1 and TRBJ2-2 for the parts outside the CDR3, the full variable domain is DTAVSQTPKYLVTQMGNDKSIKCEQNLGHDTMYWYKQDSKKFLKIMFSYNNKELIINETVPNRFSPKSPDKAHLNLHINSLELGDSAVYFCASSQVVGWANTGELFFGEGSRLTVL.

This clonotype has only a few counts. The chain recombines TRBV25-1 with TRBJ2-5, with TRBD1 matching over 7 bases. The CDR3 contains 13 residues. Trimming at V came to 3 bases and at J to 4 bases, leaving 2 bases not matched to a gene. Germline V gene lookup returns CDR1 MGHDK and CDR2 SYGVNS. CDR3 amino acids: CASSETGTETQYF. The CDR3 nucleotides are TGTGCCAGCAGTGAGACAGGGACAGAGACCCAGTACTTC.

The CDR3 protein is CSAEDQKTSGRGNEQFF. The CDR3 DNA reads TGCAGTGCGGAAGACCAGAAGACTAGCGGGAGAGGCAATGAGCAGTTCTTC. V is TRBV20-1 and J is TRBJ2-1, with 12 bases aligning to TRBD2. Germline V lookup: CDR1 DFQATT, CDR2 SNEGSKA (reference sequence). V shed 6 bases and J 6 bases; nucleotides not matched to a gene: 15. This CDR3 contains 17 residues.

A few counts support this clonotype. The gene calls are TRBV7-9 and TRBJ2-1, with TRBD1 matching 8 bases. Losses at the gene ends were 5 bases for V and 8 bases for J; bases not matched to a gene: 8. The CDR3 has 14 amino acids. Per the germline V gene, CDR1 is SEHNR and CDR2 is FQNEAQ (reference sequence). The CDR3, as DNA: TGTGCCAGCAGCGACCAAAACAGGGGGGATGAGCAGTTCTTC. Encoded protein: CASSDQNRGDEQFF.

This clonotype was seen at least ten times. The chain combines TRBV7-2 with TRBJ2-7; D not resolved. V shed 2 bases and J shed 8 bases, with 25 bases lying between them. The CDR3 has 17 residues. Germline CDR1 reads SGHTA; CDR2 reads FQGNSA. CDR3 nucleotides: TGTGCCAGCAGCTTACGGACCCGAGTCCAGGATCCAGAGCAGCAGTACTTC. Encoded protein: CASSLRTRVQDPEQQYF.

The sample holds a few counts of this clonotype. V gene TRBV18 combines with J gene TRBJ1-1, with D tentatively TRBD1 (6 bases). The V and J ends lost 6 bases and 3 bases respectively, with 17 bases between them. Germline CDR1 reads KGHSH; CDR2 reads LQKENI. The CDR3 runs 15 residues. The CDR3 here is CASSGGITWDTEAFF. DNA for the CDR3: TGTGCCAGCTCGGGGGGCATTACGTGGGACACTGAAGCTTTCTTT.

This clonotype was seen a handful of times. The chain joins TRBV9 to TRBJ2-1; 7 bases line up with TRBD1. The V gene's germline CDR1 is SGDLS and CDR2 YYNGEE. The length of the CDR3 is 13 residues. Trimming removed 0 bases from V and 9 bases from J; junction bases left unmatched: 3. CDR3 nucleotide sequence: TGTGCCAGCAGCGTAGGGACAGGCGTTGAGCAGTTCTTC. Amino acids: CASSVGTGVEQFF.

This clonotype occurred many times. The chain is built from TRBV9 and TRBJ1-6; 8 positions match TRBD1. The germline V gene encodes CDR1 SGDLS and CDR2 YYNGEE. V gave up 0 bases and J gave up 7 bases; unmatched junction bases: 3. The CDR3 is 15 residues long. The CDR3 protein is CASSVAGGKNSPLHF. DNA for the CDR3: TGTGCCAGCAGCGTAGCAGGGGGCAAGAATTCACCCCTCCACTTT.